The next 29 T cell receptor beta chains were all read from a single sample in a study of control samples from healthy donors and cancer patients. Generated by immunoSEQ multiplex PCR, the TCRdb table keeps only in-frame clones and is missing some. The sample holds 40,000 to 55,000 clones, around 93% seen once. Sequencing input: PBMCs. The receptors stem from a middle-aged woman with head and neck cancer.

This chain links TRBV20-1 with TRBJ1-6; no definite D call. V was shortened by 3 bases and J by 9 bases, with 12 bases between the two germline ends. The germline gives CDR1 DFQATT, CDR2 SNEGSKA (reference sequence). The CDR3 length is 13 residues. The chain's CDR3 is CSASGEVGSPLHF. In DNA form, the CDR3 reads TGCAGTGCTAGTGGGGAAGTCGGTTCACCCCTCCACTTT.

The gene calls are TRBV21-1 and TRBJ1-5. TRBV21-1 represents a pseudogene. The CDR3 contains 14 residues. In DNA form, the CDR3 reads TGTGCCAGCAGCAAAGGTGAGGGGGCGGGGGCCCAGCATTTT. This gives the protein CASSKGEGAGAQHF.

The rearrangement uses TRBV29-1 and TRBJ2-7; 11 bases line up with TRBD2. Per the germline V gene, CDR1 is SQVTM and CDR2 is ANQGSEA. The CDR3 is made up of 14 amino acids. V gave up 6 bases and J gave up 3 bases; unmatched junction bases: 7. The CDR3 nucleotides are TGCAGCGTCGGACCCGGGACTAGCGGCTACGAGCAGTACTTC. Residues: CSVGPGTSGYEQYF.

The rearrangement links TRBV10-1 to TRBJ2-7; possible D gene TRBD2, 6 bases. Germline V gives CDR1 WNHNN, CDR2 SYGVQD (reference sequence). The CDR3 spans 14 residues. V dropped 4 bases and J dropped 2 bases, with 12 bases sitting between them. In nucleotides, the CDR3 is TGCGCCAGCAGTGGGAGACGGGAGCCCTACGAGCAGTACTTC. Translated, it gives CASSGRREPYEQYF.

The V and J genes are TRBV28 and TRBJ2-1; 7 bases are a match to TRBD1. V lost 5 bases, J lost 0 bases, and 16 bases stayed unmatched. The CDR3 is 19 amino acids. The V gene's germline CDR1 is MDHEN and CDR2 SYDVKM. The CDR3 protein is CASSTRLGQPTSSYNEQFF. For the CDR3, the DNA is TGTGCCAGCAGTACTCGCCTGGGACAGCCGACGAGCTCCTACAATGAGCAGTTCTTC.

This chain joins TRBV5-1 and TRBJ1-4; D uncertain. The germline V gene encodes CDR1 SGHRS and CDR2 YFSETQ. Trimming shortened V by 4 bases and J by 5 bases, and 12 bases separated the two germline ends. CDR3 length: 14 residues. The CDR3 region has the DNA TGCGCCAGCAGCGCAACGGCCTCGAATGAAAAACTGTTTTTT. The encoded protein is CASSATASNEKLFF. The full variable domain, rest sourced from reference TRBV5-1 and TRBJ1-4, is KAGVTQTPRYLIKTRGQQVTLSCSPISGHRSVSWYQQTPGQGLQFLFEYFSETQRNKGNFPGRFSGRQFSNSRSEMNVSTLELGDSALYLCASSATASNEKLFFGSGTQLSVL.

This chain connects TRBV9 to TRBJ2-3; no clear D gene. V gave up 0 bases and J gave up 4 bases, with 3 bases separating them. Germline CDR1 reads SGDLS; CDR2 reads YYNGEE. The CDR3 is 12 amino acids. The DNA for the CDR3 is TGTGCCAGCAGCGTAGAGGCAGATACGCAGTATTTT. It is translated as CASSVEADTQYF.

The chain couples TRBV6-5 to TRBJ1-5; D perhaps matches TRBD1 (5 bases). This CDR3 has 15 residues. The V gene lost 7 bases and the J gene lost 2 bases, with 15 bases spanning the gap. Germline V CDR1 and CDR2: MNHEY, SVGAGI. DNA of the CDR3: TGTGCCAGCACCCAATTCGGGGCGGGCAATCAGCCCCAGCATTTT. As protein: CASTQFGAGNQPQHF.

The sample holds a few counts of this clone. The V call is TRBV11-2, the J call TRBJ2-7; weak D call: TRBD2 (6 bases). CDR1 is SGHAT, CDR2 FQNNGV, per germline. The CDR3 runs to 14 residues. V dropped 8 bases and J dropped 2 bases, with 16 bases sitting between them. The CDR3 DNA reads as TGTGCCAGCTCGGGTAGCGGAGGTACCTACGAGCAGTACTTC. This codes for CASSGSGGTYEQYF. Full variable domain (missing parts from reference TRBV11-2 and TRBJ2-7): EAGVAQSPRYKIIEKRQSVAFWCNPISGHATLYWYQQILGQGPKLLIQFQNNGVVDDSQLPKDRFSAERLKGVDSTLKIQPAKLEDSAVYLCASSGSGGTYEQYFGPGTRLTVT.

This clone was recorded once. This chain connects TRBV11-2 to TRBJ1-1; D remains unclear. V lost 4 bases and J 10 bases, leaving 13 bases between the germline ends. The CDR3 is 12 amino acids. Looked up from germline, CDR1 is SGHAT and CDR2 is FQNNGV. The CDR3 sequence is CASSSDPGRAFF. The DNA for the CDR3 is TGTGCCAGCAGCTCAGATCCCGGACGAGCTTTCTTT.

The chain has TRBV10-3 and TRBJ2-3; D is unclear. The CDR3 totals 13 residues. Germline loops: CDR1 ENHRY, CDR2 SYGVKD. Trimming pared 3 bases from V and 2 bases from J, leaving 6 bases between. The CDR3 region is CAISESYTDTQYF. The CDR3 nucleotides are TGTGCCATCAGTGAATCCTACACAGATACGCAGTATTTT.

V is TRBV5-6 and J is TRBJ2-5; TRBD2 aligns across 8 bases. Germline values: CDR1 SGHDT, CDR2 YYEEEE. Unmatched junction bases numbered 9, after V lost 3 bases and J lost 5 bases. There are 15 residues in the CDR3. The CDR3 DNA follows: TGTGCCAGCAGCTGGGCGGGACTAGGGGCGGAGACCCAGTACTTC. Translating it yields CASSWAGLGAETQYF.

In DNA, the CDR3 is TGTGCCAGCAGCTTTCAATTCGGCGTAGCCCAGCATTTT. It is translated as CASSFQFGVAQHF. The chain joins TRBV7-2 to TRBJ1-5, with D uncertain. Germline loops: CDR1 SGHTA, CDR2 FQGNSA. The CDR3 is 13 amino acids. The V end lost 3 bases, the J end lost 11 bases, and 14 bases lay between the germline ends.

CDR3 sequence: CASSSQLLAGGPYEQYF. CDR3 nucleotide sequence: TGTGCCAGCAGCTCGCAACTCTTAGCGGGAGGGCCGTACGAGCAGTACTTC. V usage is TRBV7-8 and J usage is TRBJ2-7; 11 nucleotides agree with TRBD2. The CDR3 is 17 residues long. With 4 bases clipped from V and 4 bases from J, the junction kept 12 bases outside the gene matches. Germline lookup yields CDR1 SGHVS and CDR2 FQNEAQ.

The chain uses TRBV27 and TRBJ1-6; 9 bases agree with TRBD1. V gave up 3 bases and J gave up 6 bases; unmatched junction bases: 3. The length of the CDR3 is 15 residues. The germline V gene encodes CDR1 MNHEY and CDR2 SMNVEV (reference sequence). In DNA, the CDR3 is TGTGCCAGCAGTTTTCTGGACAGGGGTAATTCACCCCTCCACTTT. Amino acid sequence: CASSFLDRGNSPLHF.

CDR3 loop: CASSFSGGGTGELFF. The CDR3 region has the DNA TGTGCCAGCAGTTTTAGCGGGGGGGGCACCGGGGAGCTGTTTTTT. The chain uses TRBV6-5 and TRBJ2-2; 11 bases are shared with TRBD2. CDR1 and CDR2 from the germline V gene are MNHEY and SVGAGI. The CDR3 totals 15 residues. V dropped 4 bases and J dropped 4; count of bases not matched to a gene: 2.

The chain combines TRBV6-2 or TRBV6-3 with TRBJ2-5; 7 bases map to TRBD2. Germline-derived CDR1 and CDR2 are MNHEY and SVGEGT. There are 15 residues in the CDR3. V trimming: 4 bases; J trimming: 4 bases; junction bases outside the gene matches: 9. Here the CDR3 reads CASSWASGVRETQYF. Written as DNA, the CDR3 is TGTGCCAGCAGTTGGGCTAGCGGAGTCCGAGAGACCCAGTACTTC.

The chain is built from TRBV4-1 and TRBJ1-1, with 8 bases lining up with TRBD1. Germline trimming cut 3 bases from V and 4 bases from J; bases unmatched to any gene: 19. The length of the CDR3 is 19 residues. CDR1 MGHRA and CDR2 YSYEKL come from the germline V gene. The CDR3 DNA is TGCGCCAGCAGCCAGGACCTACAGGGGGGGATCTCCATGGGCACTGAAGCTTTCTTT. Translated: CASSQDLQGGISMGTEAFF.

The J gene is TRBJ1-2, the V gene TRBV12-3 or TRBV12-4; D is possibly TRBD1 (5 bases). V shed 1 base and J shed 4 bases, with 7 bases lying between them. CDR3 length: 13 amino acids. CDR3: CASSLGGTYGYTF. CDR3 nucleotides: TGTGCCAGCAGTTTAGGGGGGACCTATGGCTACACCTTC.

The genes are TRBV29-1 and TRBJ2-1; D is uncertain. From germline, CDR1 is SQVTM and CDR2 ANQGSEA. The CDR3 has 11 amino acids. Trimming removed 6 bases from V and 4 bases from J, with 7 bases in between. The CDR3 protein is CSVLPYNEQFF. In DNA, the CDR3 is TGCAGCGTCCTGCCTTACAATGAGCAGTTCTTC.

The CDR3 sequence is CASSLVTGVDTQYF. CDR3 bases: TGTGCCAGCAGCTTAGTGACAGGGGTTGATACGCAGTATTTT. The chain uses TRBV7-9 and TRBJ2-3; 8 bases are a match to TRBD1. The trim removed 1 base at V and 6 bases at J, leaving 3 bases unmatched. The CDR3 is 14 amino acids. CDR1 is SEHNR, CDR2 FQNEAQ, per germline (reference sequence). Supplemented by reference TRBV7-9 and TRBJ2-3, the full variable domain reads DTGVSQNPRHKITKRGQNVTFRCDPISEHNRLYWYRQTLGQGPEFLTYFQNEAQLEKSRLLSDRFSAERPKGSFSTLEIQRTEQGDSAMYLCASSLVTGVDTQYFGPGTRLTVL.

This chain uses TRBV27 with TRBJ2-2, with D hard to call. The ends were cut back, 4 bases at V and 2 bases at J, with 5 bases in the middle. The germline V gene has CDR1 MNHEY and CDR2 SMNVEV (reference sequence). The CDR3 loop spans 13 amino acids. CDR3 sequence reads: CASSSQNTGELFF. CDR3 coding DNA: TGTGCCAGCAGTTCACAAAACACCGGGGAGCTGTTTTTT.

The J gene is TRBJ2-1, the V gene TRBV10-3; tentative D call: TRBD2 (6 bases). The CDR3 totals 15 residues. Trimming took 4 bases from V and 1 from J, leaving 11 bases between them. Germline V CDR1 and CDR2: ENHRY, SYGVKD. CDR3 sequence: CAISVGGESYNEQFF. The DNA for the CDR3 is TGTGCCATCAGTGTAGGAGGGGAGTCCTACAATGAGCAGTTCTTC.

V gene TRBV28 combines with J gene TRBJ2-7; TRBD1 aligns across 11 bases. This CDR3 contains 15 residues. Germline trimming cut 9 bases from V and 1 base from J; bases unmatched to any gene: 8. Germline lookup yields CDR1 MDHEN and CDR2 SYDVKM. CDR3 sequence reads: CASASGQGASYEQYF. The DNA for the CDR3 is TGTGCCAGTGCCTCTGGACAGGGGGCTTCCTACGAGCAGTACTTC. Full variable domain (missing parts from reference TRBV28 and TRBJ2-7): DVKVTQSSRYLVKRTGEKVFLECVQDMDHENMFWYRQDPGLGLRLIYFSYDVKMKEKGDIPEGYSVSREKKERFSLILESASTNQTSMYLCASASGQGASYEQYFGPGTRLTVT.

J is TRBJ1-5 and V is TRBV7-9; D is perhaps TRBD1 (6 bases). The CDR3 length is 13 residues. The V gene's germline CDR1 is SEHNR and CDR2 FQNEAQ (reference sequence). The V end was cut by 4 bases, the J end by 2 bases, with 6 bases between. The CDR3 DNA reads TGTGCCAGCAGCTCAGGGGGCAATCAGCCCCAGCATTTT. This gives the protein CASSSGGNQPQHF.

V is TRBV9 and J is TRBJ2-5, with D uncertain. The CDR3 is 13 residues long. Germline CDR1 SGDLS, CDR2 YYNGEE. V lost 4 bases to trimming and J lost 2 bases, with 9 bases between them. The CDR3 DNA reads as TGTGCCAGCAGCCCCCGCCCGCAAGAGACCCAGTACTTC. Residues: CASSPRPQETQYF.

V usage is TRBV28 and J usage is TRBJ2-3; D may be TRBD2 (5 bases). Deletions cut 2 bases from V and 6 bases from J, with 18 bases between. The CDR3 loop spans 16 amino acids. CDR1 and CDR2 (germline): MDHEN, SYDVKM. This chain's CDR3 is CASSLVSRGPGDTQYF. The CDR3 DNA is TGTGCCAGCAGTTTAGTTTCCCGAGGACCGGGGGATACGCAGTATTTT.

The rearrangement joins TRBV27 to TRBJ2-7; maybe TRBD2 (5 bases). The CDR3 loop spans 15 amino acids. Trimming pared 3 bases from V and 2 bases from J, leaving 14 bases between. Germline lookup yields CDR1 MNHEY and CDR2 SMNVEV (reference sequence). The CDR3 DNA sequence: TGTGCCAGCAGTTTTCGGTACGGGAACACCTACGAGCAGTACTTC. It specifies CASSFRYGNTYEQYF.

This clone was observed once. The V gene is TRBV3-1 (or the pseudogene TRBV3-2), the J gene TRBJ2-5; D not certain. The CDR3 contains 11 residues. The ends were cut back, 1 base at V and 7 bases at J, with 4 bases in the middle. In germline, CDR1 is LGHDT, CDR2 YNNKEL (reference sequence). CDR3 protein: CASSQGWTQYF. The DNA for the CDR3 is TGTGCCAGCAGCCAAGGCTGGACCCAGTACTTC.